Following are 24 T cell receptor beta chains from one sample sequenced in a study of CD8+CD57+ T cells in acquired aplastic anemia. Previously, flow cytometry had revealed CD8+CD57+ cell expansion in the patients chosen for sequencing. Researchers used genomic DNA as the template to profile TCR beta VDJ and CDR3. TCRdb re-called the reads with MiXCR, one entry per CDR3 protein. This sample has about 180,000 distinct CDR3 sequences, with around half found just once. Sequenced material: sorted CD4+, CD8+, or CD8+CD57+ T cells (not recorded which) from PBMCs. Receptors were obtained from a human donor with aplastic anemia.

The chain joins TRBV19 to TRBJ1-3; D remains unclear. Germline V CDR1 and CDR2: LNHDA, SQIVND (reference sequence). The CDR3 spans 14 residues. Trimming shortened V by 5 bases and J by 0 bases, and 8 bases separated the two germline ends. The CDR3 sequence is CASSPESSGNTIYF. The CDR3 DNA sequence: TGTGCCAGTAGTCCGGAGAGCTCTGGAAACACCATATATTTT.

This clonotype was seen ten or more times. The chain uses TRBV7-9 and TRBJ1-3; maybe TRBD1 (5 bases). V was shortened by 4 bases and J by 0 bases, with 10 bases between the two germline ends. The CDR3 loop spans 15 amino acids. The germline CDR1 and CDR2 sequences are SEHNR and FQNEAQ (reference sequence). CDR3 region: CASSWTLASGNTIYF. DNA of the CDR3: TGTGCCAGCAGCTGGACACTGGCCTCTGGAAACACCATATATTTT.

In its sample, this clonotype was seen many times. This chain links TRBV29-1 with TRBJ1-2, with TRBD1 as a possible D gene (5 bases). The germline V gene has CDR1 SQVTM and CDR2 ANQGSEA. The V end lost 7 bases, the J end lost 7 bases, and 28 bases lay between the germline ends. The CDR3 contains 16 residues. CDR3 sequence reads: CSASRVEQAGIGGYTF. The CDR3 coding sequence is TGCAGCGCAAGCCGGGTTGAACAGGCGGGGATTGGTGGCTACACCTTC.

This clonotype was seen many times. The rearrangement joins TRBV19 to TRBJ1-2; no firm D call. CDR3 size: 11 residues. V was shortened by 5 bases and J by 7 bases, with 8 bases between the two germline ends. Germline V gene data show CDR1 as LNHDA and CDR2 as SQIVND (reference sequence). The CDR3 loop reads CASSGRVGYTF. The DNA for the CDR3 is TGTGCCAGTAGTGGGAGGGTTGGCTACACCTTC.

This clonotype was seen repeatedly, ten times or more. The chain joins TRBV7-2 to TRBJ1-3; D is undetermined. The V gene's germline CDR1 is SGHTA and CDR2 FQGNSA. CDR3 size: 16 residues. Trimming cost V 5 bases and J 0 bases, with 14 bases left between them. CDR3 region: CASSPRTSNSGNTIYF. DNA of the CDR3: TGTGCCAGCAGCCCTCGGACCTCTAACTCTGGAAACACCATATATTTT.

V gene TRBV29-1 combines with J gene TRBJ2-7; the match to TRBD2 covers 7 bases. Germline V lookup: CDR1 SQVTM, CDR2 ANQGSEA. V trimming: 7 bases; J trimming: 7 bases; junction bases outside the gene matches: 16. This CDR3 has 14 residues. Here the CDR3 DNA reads TGCAGCGGTAGAGAGTCTTTCCAGGGAGGGGAGCAGTACTTC. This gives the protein CSGRESFQGGEQYF.

The CDR3 region has the DNA TGCAGCGCCTCCGGACACTCGAACACTGAAGCTTTCTTT. Its protein is CSASGHSNTEAFF. The chain is built from TRBV29-1 and TRBJ1-1; D may be TRBD1 (5 bases). Per germline, CDR1 SQVTM and CDR2 ANQGSEA. With 7 bases removed from V and 1 base from J, the gap between germline ends came to 13 bases. This CDR3 contains 13 residues.

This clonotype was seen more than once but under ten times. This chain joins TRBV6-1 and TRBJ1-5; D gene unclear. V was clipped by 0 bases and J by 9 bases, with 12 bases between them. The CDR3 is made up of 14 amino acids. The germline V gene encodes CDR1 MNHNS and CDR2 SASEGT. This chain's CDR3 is CASSEATPARPQHF. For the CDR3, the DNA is TGTGCCAGCAGTGAAGCGACCCCGGCCCGGCCCCAGCATTTT.

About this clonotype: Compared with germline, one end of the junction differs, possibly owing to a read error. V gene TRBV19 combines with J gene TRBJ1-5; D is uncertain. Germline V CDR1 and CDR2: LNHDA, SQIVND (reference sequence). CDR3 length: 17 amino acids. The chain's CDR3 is CASSPEEERVSNRPQRF. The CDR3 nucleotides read TGTGCCAGTAGTCCAGAGGAGGAGAGAGTTAGCAATCGGCCCCAGCGTTTT.

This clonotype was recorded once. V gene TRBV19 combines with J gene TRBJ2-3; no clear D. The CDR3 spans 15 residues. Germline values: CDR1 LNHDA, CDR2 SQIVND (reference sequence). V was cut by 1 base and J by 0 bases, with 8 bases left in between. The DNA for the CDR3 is TGTGCCAGTAGTATAGGGGCCAGAAGCACAGATACGCAGTATTTT. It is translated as CASSIGARSTDTQYF.

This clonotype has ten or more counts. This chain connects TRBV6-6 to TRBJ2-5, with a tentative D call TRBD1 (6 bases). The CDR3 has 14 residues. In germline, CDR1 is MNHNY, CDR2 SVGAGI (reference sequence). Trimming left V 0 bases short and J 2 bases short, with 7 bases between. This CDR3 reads CASSYSQGQETQYF. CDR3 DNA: TGTGCCAGCAGTTACTCACAGGGTCAAGAGACCCAGTACTTC.

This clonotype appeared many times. The CDR3 sequence is CASSLEASGNEQFF. The CDR3 DNA follows: TGTGCCAGCAGCTTAGAGGCTAGCGGAAATGAGCAGTTCTTC. This chain joins TRBV7-6 and TRBJ2-1; 7 bases line up with TRBD2. Germline trimming cut 1 base from V and 7 bases from J; bases unmatched to any gene: 4. The CDR3 totals 14 residues. The V gene's germline CDR1 is SGHVS and CDR2 FNYEAQ.

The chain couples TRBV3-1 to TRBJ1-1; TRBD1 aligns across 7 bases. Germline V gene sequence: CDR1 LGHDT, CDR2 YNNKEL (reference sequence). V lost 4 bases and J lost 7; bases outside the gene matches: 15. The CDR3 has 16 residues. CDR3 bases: TGTGCCAGCAGCCCCCGGCGGGTCGAGCAGGGGGGTGAAGCTTTCTTT. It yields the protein CASSPRRVEQGGEAFF.

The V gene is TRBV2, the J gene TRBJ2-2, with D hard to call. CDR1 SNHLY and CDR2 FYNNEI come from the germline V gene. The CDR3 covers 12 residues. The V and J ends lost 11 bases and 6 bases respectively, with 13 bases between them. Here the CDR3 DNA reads TGTGCCGTTCTGGGTGGCTCCGGGGAGCTGTTTTTT. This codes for CAVLGGSGELFF.

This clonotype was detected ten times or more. CDR3 protein: CAPTGDSYNEQFF. In DNA form, the CDR3 reads TGTGCCCCCACGGGGGACTCCTACAATGAGCAGTTCTTC. V and J are TRBV5-8 and TRBJ2-1, with D perhaps TRBD2 (6 bases). Trimming removed 10 bases from V and 0 bases from J, with 11 bases in between. Germline assignment: CDR1 SGHTS and CDR2 YDEGEE. The CDR3 runs to 13 residues.

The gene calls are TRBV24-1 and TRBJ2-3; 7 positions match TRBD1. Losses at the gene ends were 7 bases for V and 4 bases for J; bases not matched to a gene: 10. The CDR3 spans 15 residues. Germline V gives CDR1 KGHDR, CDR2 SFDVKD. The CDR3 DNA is TGTGCCACCAGCCCCACAGGGGCCCGGGCAGATACGCAGTATTTT. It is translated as CATSPTGARADTQYF.

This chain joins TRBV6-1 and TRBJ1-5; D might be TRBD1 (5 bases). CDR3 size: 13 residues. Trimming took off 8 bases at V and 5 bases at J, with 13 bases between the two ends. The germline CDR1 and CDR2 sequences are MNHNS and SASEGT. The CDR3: CASSGARDQPQHF. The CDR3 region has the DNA TGTGCCAGCTCTGGGGCCCGGGATCAGCCCCAGCATTTT.

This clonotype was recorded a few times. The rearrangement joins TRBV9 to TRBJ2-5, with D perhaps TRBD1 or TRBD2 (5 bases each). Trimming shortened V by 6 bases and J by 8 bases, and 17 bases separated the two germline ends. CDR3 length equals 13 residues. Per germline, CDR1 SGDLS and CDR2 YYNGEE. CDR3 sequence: CASNRDGVETQYF. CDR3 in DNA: TGTGCCAGCAACCGGGACGGAGTAGAAACCCAGTACTTC.

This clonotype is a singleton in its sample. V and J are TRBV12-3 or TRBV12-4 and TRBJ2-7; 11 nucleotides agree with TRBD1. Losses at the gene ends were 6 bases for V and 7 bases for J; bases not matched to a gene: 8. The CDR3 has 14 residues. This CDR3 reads CASRMGQGEVEQYF. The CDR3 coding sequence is TGTGCCAGCAGGATGGGACAGGGGGAGGTGGAGCAGTACTTC.

This CDR3 is CASSPADREQYF. For the CDR3, the DNA is TGTGCCAGCAGCCCTGCGGACCGGGAGCAGTACTTC. The gene calls are TRBV12-3 or TRBV12-4 and TRBJ2-7; no reliable D call. The CDR3 is 12 amino acids. The V end lost 6 bases, the J end lost 7 bases, and 13 bases lay between the germline ends.

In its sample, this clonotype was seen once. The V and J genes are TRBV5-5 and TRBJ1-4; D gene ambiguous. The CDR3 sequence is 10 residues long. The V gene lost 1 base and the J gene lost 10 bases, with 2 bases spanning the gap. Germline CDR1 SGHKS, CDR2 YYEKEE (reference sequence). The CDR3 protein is CASSLRKLFF. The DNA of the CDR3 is TGTGCCAGCAGCTTGAGAAAACTGTTTTTT.

The CDR3 DNA reads as TGTGCCACCAGCAGAGATCGGTTAGCCCGCCCCAATGAGCAGTTCTTC. It encodes CATSRDRLARPNEQFF. This sequence joins TRBV15 and TRBJ2-1; D ambiguous. Germline assignment: CDR1 LNHNV and CDR2 YYDKDF (reference sequence). This CDR3 comprises 16 residues. V lost 0 bases, J lost 6 bases, and 15 bases lay in between.

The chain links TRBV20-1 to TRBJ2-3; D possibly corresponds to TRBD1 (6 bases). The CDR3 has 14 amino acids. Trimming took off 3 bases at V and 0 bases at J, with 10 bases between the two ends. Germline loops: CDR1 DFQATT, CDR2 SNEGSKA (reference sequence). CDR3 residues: CSASDRLSTDTQYF. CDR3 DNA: TGCAGTGCTAGCGACAGGCTGAGCACAGATACGCAGTATTTT.

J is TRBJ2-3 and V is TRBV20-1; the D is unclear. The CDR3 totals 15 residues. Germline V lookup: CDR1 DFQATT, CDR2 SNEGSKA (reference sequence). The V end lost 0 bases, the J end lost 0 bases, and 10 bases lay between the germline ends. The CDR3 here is CSARDASASTDTQYF. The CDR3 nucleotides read TGCAGTGCTAGAGATGCCAGCGCTAGCACAGATACGCAGTATTTT.